The 32 T cell receptor beta chains presented below share a single source sample, sequenced in a study of T-cell memory formation after mild COVID-19. MiXCR, applied by TCRdb to the 5' RACE reads, yields one record per CDR3 protein. Of hundreds of thousands of distinct CDR3 sequences listed, 18% are singletons. Material: PBMCs or a T cell subset sorted from them (not recorded which). The receptors were sampled from an adult woman who had mild COVID-19 (a few samples of this study predate the infection). Cell type and time point are not known.

This chain connects TRBV7-9 to TRBJ2-7, with D unresolved. Germline CDR1 SEHNR, CDR2 FQNEAQ (reference sequence). The CDR3 is made up of 15 amino acids. The V and J ends lost 1 base and 3 bases respectively, with 13 bases between them. CDR3 sequence reads: CASSLGLGRIYEQYF. The CDR3 coding sequence is TGTGCCAGCAGCTTAGGGCTTGGACGGATCTACGAGCAGTACTTC.

This clonotype was seen a few times. The chain recombines TRBV7-9 with TRBJ1-2, with D perhaps TRBD1 (5 bases). CDR1 is SEHNR and CDR2 is FQNEAQ in the germline V gene (reference sequence). The CDR3 spans 11 residues. The V end was cut by 8 bases, the J end by 8 bases, with 12 bases between. The DNA for the CDR3 is TGTGCCAGCGGCAGGGATTTGGGCTACACCTTC. Translation gives CASGRDLGYTF.

This clonotype was recorded a few times. The chain uses TRBV5-8 and TRBJ1-1; a possible D gene is TRBD1 (6 bases). Per germline, CDR1 SGHTS and CDR2 YDEGEE. The V and J ends lost 5 bases and 4 bases respectively, with 18 bases between them. CDR3 size: 15 residues. The CDR3 region is CASRKGQRGVTEAFF. DNA for the CDR3: TGTGCCAGCAGAAAAGGACAGAGGGGGGTCACTGAAGCTTTCTTT. The entire variable domain, with the rest obtained from reference TRBV5-8 and TRBJ1-1, is as follows: EAGVTQSPTHLIKTRGQQATLRCSPISGHTSVYWYQQALGLGLQFLLWYDEGEERNRGNFPPRFSGRQFPNYSSELNVNALELEDSALYLCASRKGQRGVTEAFFGQGTRLTVV.

This chain links TRBV25-1 with TRBJ1-1; 8 positions match TRBD1. CDR3 length equals 18 residues. CDR1 MGHDK and CDR2 SYGVNS come from the germline V gene. V shed 8 bases and J 5 bases; nucleotides not matched to a gene: 22. CDR3: CASEFFSGQVGEGTEAFF. The CDR3 coding sequence is TGTGCCAGCGAATTCTTTTCGGGACAGGTTGGCGAGGGGACTGAAGCTTTCTTT.

The V call is TRBV4-2, the J call TRBJ1-2, with D maybe TRBD1 (5 bases). Germline V gene sequence: CDR1 LGHNA, CDR2 YNFKEQ. V lost 0 bases and J 1 base, leaving 6 bases between the germline ends. The CDR3 spans 14 residues. Here the CDR3 reads CASSQDRDNYGYTF. CDR3 DNA sequence: TGTGCCAGCAGCCAAGACAGGGATAACTATGGCTACACCTTC.

The chain recombines TRBV20-1 with TRBJ1-2; 9 bases align to TRBD1. V shed 6 bases and J 8 bases; nucleotides not matched to a gene: 13. Germline V lookup: CDR1 DFQATT, CDR2 SNEGSKA (reference sequence). The CDR3 length is 14 residues. The CDR3 DNA reads as TGCAGTGCGGGAGGACAGGGGCATTATGGAGGCTACACCTTC. Its protein is CSAGGQGHYGGYTF.

This clonotype was seen a few times. V usage is TRBV4-1 and J usage is TRBJ2-1; the match to TRBD2 covers 7 bases. Germline trimming cut 3 bases from V and 0 bases from J; bases unmatched to any gene: 11. The CDR3 consists of 18 residues. Germline V CDR1 and CDR2: MGHRA, YSYEKL. The CDR3 loop reads CASSQADGGTISYNEQFF. The DNA of the CDR3 is TGCGCCAGCAGCCAGGCAGATGGCGGGACTATCTCCTACAATGAGCAGTTCTTC.

V gene TRBV7-6 combines with J gene TRBJ2-2; D is perhaps TRBD2 (6 bases). This CDR3 region has 16 residues. Deletions cut 0 bases from V and 0 bases from J, with 8 bases between. The germline V gene has CDR1 SGHVS and CDR2 FNYEAQ. The CDR3 DNA is TGTGCCAGCAGCTTAGCGCCGGGGGCGAACACCGGGGAGCTGTTTTTT. This codes for CASSLAPGANTGELFF.

The gene calls are TRBV27 and TRBJ1-6; TRBD1 matches 9 bases. The V gene's germline CDR1 is MNHEY and CDR2 SMNVEV (reference sequence). The CDR3 sequence is 15 residues long. Trimming at V came to 6 bases and at J to 10 bases, leaving 10 bases not matched to a gene. CDR3 loop: CASSSPGTGNSPLHF. The CDR3 DNA reads as TGTGCCAGCAGCTCTCCCGGGACAGGGAACTCACCCCTCCACTTT.

This clonotype was observed a few times. The J gene is TRBJ2-7, the V gene TRBV12-3 or TRBV12-4; 9 bases fit TRBD1. The CDR3 spans 13 residues. V dropped 4 bases and J dropped 5; count of bases not matched to a gene: 3. The CDR3 sequence is CASSWRTGDEQYF. The DNA for the CDR3 is TGTGCCAGCAGTTGGCGGACAGGGGACGAGCAGTACTTC.

V usage is TRBV4-1 and J usage is TRBJ1-1; the D gene is possibly TRBD1 (5 bases). The CDR3 is 16 residues long. CDR1 is MGHRA, CDR2 YSYEKL, per germline. Trimming cost V 1 base and J 4 bases, with 16 bases left between them. CDR3 loop: CASSQVALVRGTEAFF. The CDR3 nucleotides are TGCGCCAGCAGCCAAGTTGCGCTTGTGAGGGGCACTGAAGCTTTCTTT.

For the CDR3, the DNA is TGTGCCAGCGGGTTTGGGGACCGACCGAACACTGAAGCTTTCTTT. Its translation: CASGFGDRPNTEAFF. The rearrangement links TRBV12-3 or TRBV12-4 to TRBJ1-1, with a tentative D call TRBD1 (5 bases). Trimming took off 8 bases at V and 1 base at J, with 17 bases between the two ends. This CDR3 has 15 residues.

CDR3 in amino acids: CASSLVGQGADTQYF. The CDR3 bases are TGTGCCAGCAGCTTAGTGGGTCAGGGTGCCGATACGCAGTATTTT. The genes are TRBV5-6 and TRBJ2-3; possibly TRBD1 for D (5 bases). V was pared by 2 bases and J by 6 bases, with 16 bases between. CDR3 length equals 15 residues. The germline V gene encodes CDR1 SGHDT and CDR2 YYEEEE.

The chain links TRBV6-2 or TRBV6-3 to TRBJ1-2; no clear D. The length of the CDR3 is 13 residues. Germline V CDR1 and CDR2: MNHEY, SVGEGT. The V end was cut by 5 bases, the J end by 8 bases, with 15 bases between. The CDR3, as DNA: TGTGCCAGCAGTAAATGGGCCGTTGCGGGCTACACCTTC. This translates into CASSKWAVAGYTF.

This chain connects TRBV7-9 to TRBJ1-3; 7 nucleotides match TRBD1. CDR1 is SEHNR, CDR2 FQNEAQ, per germline (reference sequence). The CDR3 length is 16 residues. V dropped 5 bases and J dropped 2; count of bases not matched to a gene: 9. The CDR3 region is CASSPRSGTAGNTIYF. CDR3 bases: TGTGCCAGCAGCCCTCGATCCGGGACAGCTGGAAACACCATATATTTT.

This chain uses TRBV7-3 with TRBJ2-2, with TRBD1 identical over 9 bases. The V and J ends lost 5 bases and 2 bases, in that order; junction bases with no gene match: 3. This CDR3 is built from 15 residues. Germline V lookup: CDR1 SGHTA, CDR2 FQGTGA. CDR3 loop: CASSVTGGNTGELFF. CDR3 DNA: TGTGCCAGCAGCGTGACAGGGGGAAACACCGGGGAGCTGTTTTTT.

This clonotype was detected a few times. J is TRBJ2-3 and V is TRBV5-1; D is unclear. The germline CDR1 and CDR2 sequences are SGHRS and YFSETQ. Trimming left V 0 bases short and J 6 bases short, with 11 bases between. This CDR3 is 14 amino acids long. CDR3 coding DNA: TGCGCCAGCAGCTTGGAGGAACCCTGGGATACGCAGTATTTT. It translates to CASSLEEPWDTQYF.

This clonotype was detected a few times. The chain combines TRBV6-2 or TRBV6-3 with TRBJ2-3; the match to TRBD1 covers 8 bases. Germline V gene data show CDR1 as MNHEY and CDR2 as SVGEGT. V shed 6 bases, J shed 10 bases, and the junction held 6 bases outside the gene matches. The CDR3 spans 12 residues. The CDR3 here is CASSSDRASQYF. CDR3 bases: TGTGCCAGCAGCTCGGACAGGGCTTCGCAGTATTTT.

The gene calls are TRBV4-3 and TRBJ2-7, with 7 nucleotides matching TRBD2. The CDR3 is made up of 15 amino acids. The V gene's germline CDR1 is LGHNA and CDR2 YSLEER. V was clipped by 0 bases and J by 4 bases; unmatched bases: 6. CDR3 sequence: CASSQDLGGVYEQYF. The DNA of the CDR3 is TGCGCCAGCAGCCAAGATTTGGGGGGGGTTTACGAGCAGTACTTC.

The sample holds many counts of this clonotype. The V and J genes are TRBV10-3 and TRBJ2-1; no firm D call. The CDR3 consists of 12 residues. The V end was cut by 2 bases, the J end by 9 bases, with 8 bases between. Germline values: CDR1 ENHRY, CDR2 SYGVKD. The CDR3 DNA reads as TGTGCCATCAGTGAGGAAGGTGGTGAGCAGTTCTTC. Translated, it gives CAISEEGGEQFF.

Only a few counts were recorded for this clonotype. J is TRBJ2-7 and V is TRBV7-9, with 9 positions matching TRBD2. Germline CDR1 reads SEHNR; CDR2 reads FQNEAQ (reference sequence). This CDR3 has 14 amino acids. Losses at the gene ends were 7 bases for V and 3 bases for J; bases not matched to a gene: 7. This CDR3 reads CASTIGTSNYEQYF. The CDR3 nucleotides are TGTGCCAGCACCATCGGGACTAGCAACTACGAGCAGTACTTC.

The chain is built from TRBV5-6 and TRBJ2-1, with 7 nucleotides matching TRBD1. The junction had 6 bases not matched to a gene; V was cut back by 2 bases and J by 10 bases. This CDR3 is 13 amino acids long. Looked up from germline, CDR1 is SGHDT and CDR2 is YYEEEE. In nucleotides, the CDR3 is TGTGCCAGCAGCTTCGGACAGGACCAGGAGCAGTTCTTC. Its translation: CASSFGQDQEQFF. Using reference TRBV5-6 and TRBJ2-1 for the parts outside the CDR3, the full variable domain is DAGVTQSPTHLIKTRGQQVTLRCSPKSGHDTVSWYQQALGQGPQFIFQYYEEEERQRGNFPDRFSGHQFPNYSSELNVNALLLGDSALYLCASSFGQDQEQFFGPGTRLTVL.

This clonotype was seen a few times. This sequence joins TRBV7-2 and TRBJ2-1, with TRBD1 matching over 7 bases. This CDR3 is 16 amino acids long. Unmatched junction bases numbered 3, after V lost 1 base and J lost 0 bases. Germline lookup yields CDR1 SGHTA and CDR2 FQGNSA. The CDR3 protein is CASSLGQGVSYNEQFF. In DNA form, the CDR3 reads TGTGCCAGCAGCTTAGGGCAGGGGGTCTCCTACAATGAGCAGTTCTTC. Complete variable domain (other parts from reference TRBV7-2 and TRBJ2-1): GAGVSQSPSNKVTEKGKDVELRCDPISGHTALYWYRQSLGQGLEFLIYFQGNSAPDKSGLPSDRFSAERTGGSVSTLTIQRTQQEDSAVYLCASSLGQGVSYNEQFFGPGTRLTVL.

This clonotype showed up many times. A much larger clone differs from this one at a single base, so this may be a read error. The genes are TRBV7-2 and TRBJ1-3; D uncertain. CDR3 length equals 15 residues. Germline loops: CDR1 SGHTA, CDR2 FQGNSA. Trimming cost V 1 base and J 2 bases, with 9 bases left between them. The CDR3 nucleotides read TGTGCCAGCAGCTTAGACGGGAGCACTGGAAACACCATATATTTT. Translating gives CASSLDGSTGNTIYF.

This clonotype was counted at least ten times. The rearrangement uses TRBV12-3 or TRBV12-4 and TRBJ2-3; 13 positions agree with TRBD2. With V trimmed by 5 bases and J by 7 bases, 6 bases remained unmatched. This CDR3 spans 15 amino acids. CDR3 nucleotides: TGTGCCAGCAGTACCCGACTAGCGGGGGGATATACGCAGTATTTT. This codes for CASSTRLAGGYTQYF.

This chain joins TRBV7-9 and TRBJ2-3; tentative D call: TRBD2 (5 bases). Trimming stripped 10 bases from V and 0 bases from J, with 11 bases between. From germline, CDR1 is SEHNR and CDR2 FQNEAQ (reference sequence). This CDR3 spans 13 amino acids. CDR3 sequence (DNA): TGTGCCACGGGGAGACCTAGCACAGATACGCAGTATTTT. Residues: CATGRPSTDTQYF.

This rearrangement joins TRBV6-2 or TRBV6-3 to TRBJ1-1; 10 bases are shared with TRBD1. The germline gives CDR1 MNHEY, CDR2 SVGEGT. Trimming took 2 bases from V and 3 from J; bases not matched to a gene: 6. CDR3 length equals 16 residues. For the CDR3, the DNA is TGTGCCAGCAGTTACGCTCCGGGACAGGGGTACACTGAAGCTTTCTTT. Amino acids: CASSYAPGQGYTEAFF.

This chain connects TRBV4-1 to TRBJ2-1; the match to TRBD1 covers 11 bases. Trimming at V came to 6 bases and at J to 5 bases, leaving 6 bases not matched to a gene. The CDR3 spans 15 residues. CDR1 is MGHRA and CDR2 is YSYEKL in the germline V gene. As DNA, the CDR3 is TGCGCCAGCAGTATACCGGGACAGGGGGACAATGAGCAGTTCTTC. Its protein is CASSIPGQGDNEQFF.

The chain recombines TRBV3-1 with TRBJ1-1; D gene unclear. The CDR3 is made up of 14 amino acids. Germline V gene data show CDR1 as LGHDT and CDR2 as YNNKEL (reference sequence). The germline V and J ends were trimmed by 3 bases and 6 bases, with 14 bases remaining between them. The DNA of the CDR3 is TGTGCCAGCAGCCAGACTTCTCTTGGAGCTGAAGCTTTCTTT. This translates into CASSQTSLGAEAFF.

This clonotype turned up a few times. The chain employs TRBV5-1 and TRBJ2-5, with D perhaps TRBD1 (5 bases). The CDR3 is made up of 14 amino acids. CDR1 is SGHRS, CDR2 YFSETQ, per germline. The V gene lost 0 bases and the J gene lost 1 base, with 7 bases spanning the gap. The CDR3 sequence: CASSLEGRQETQYF. In DNA form, the CDR3 reads TGCGCCAGCAGCTTGGAGGGGCGCCAAGAGACCCAGTACTTC.

This chain joins TRBV4-1 and TRBJ2-4; weak D call: TRBD1 (6 bases). V lost 0 bases, J lost 3 bases, and 12 bases lay in between. Germline CDR1 reads MGHRA; CDR2 reads YSYEKL. The CDR3 has 16 residues. In DNA, the CDR3 is TGCGCCAGCAGCCAAGAGGAACAGGGAGTCAAAAACATTCAGTACTTC. Protein sequence: CASSQEEQGVKNIQYF.

This clonotype appeared a few times. The chain uses TRBV28 and TRBJ1-1; no reliable D call. Germline-derived CDR1 and CDR2 are MDHEN and SYDVKM. There are 12 residues in the CDR3. Trimming left V 3 bases short and J 3 bases short, with 5 bases between. DNA of the CDR3: TGTGCCAGCAGTTTGGTCTACACTGAAGCTTTCTTT. This encodes CASSLVYTEAFF.